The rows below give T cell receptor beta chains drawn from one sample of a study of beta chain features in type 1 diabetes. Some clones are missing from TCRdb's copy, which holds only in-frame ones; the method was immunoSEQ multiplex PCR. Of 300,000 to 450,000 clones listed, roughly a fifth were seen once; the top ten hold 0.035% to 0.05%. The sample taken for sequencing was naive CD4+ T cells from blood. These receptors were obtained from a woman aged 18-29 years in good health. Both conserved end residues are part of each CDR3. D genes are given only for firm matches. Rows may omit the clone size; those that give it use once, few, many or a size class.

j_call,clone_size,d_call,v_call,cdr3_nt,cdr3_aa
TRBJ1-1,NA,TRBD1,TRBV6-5,TGTGCCAGCAAGGGGGCCCCCACTGAAGCTTTCTTT,CASKGAPTEAFF
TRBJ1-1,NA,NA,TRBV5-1,TGCGCCAGCAGCTTGGTGTCAGGGCCTAGACGGAACACTGAAGCTTTCTTT,CASSLVSGPRRNTEAFF
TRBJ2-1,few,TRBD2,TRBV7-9,TGTGCCAGCAGCTCTAGCGGGAGGGCCGGGAATGAGCAGTTCTTC,CASSSSGRAGNEQFF
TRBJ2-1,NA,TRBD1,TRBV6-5,TGTGCCAGCAGCGGACAGGGGATGTCCTACAATGAGCAGTTCTTC,CASSGQGMSYNEQFF
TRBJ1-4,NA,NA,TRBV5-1,TGCGCCAGCAGCTTGGGAGGGTGGGATGAAAAACTGTTTTTT,CASSLGGWDEKLFF
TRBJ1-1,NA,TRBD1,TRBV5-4,TGTGCCAGCAGCTTGGGACAGGGGATGAACACTGAAGCTTTCTTT,CASSLGQGMNTEAFF
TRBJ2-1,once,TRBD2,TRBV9,TGTGCCAGCAGCGGTCAAATTGGGGGACTAGCGGGTTACAATGAGCAGTTCTTC,CASSGQIGGLAGYNEQFF
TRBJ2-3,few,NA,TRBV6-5,TGTGCCAGCAGTCTGACAGTTGGTTCAGATACGCAGTATTTT,CASSLTVGSDTQYF
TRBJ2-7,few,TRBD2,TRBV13,TGTGCCAGCAGCTTAAGAAGGGACGGGGGGGTCCACGAGCAGTACTTC,CASSLRRDGGVHEQYF
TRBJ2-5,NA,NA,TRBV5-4,TGTGCCAGCAGCTCCCCCGGGGGCCAAGAGACCCAGTACTTC,CASSSPGGQETQYF
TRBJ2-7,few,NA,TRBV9,TGTGCCAGCAGCCCTAGAAGATCGCTTTACGAGCAGTACTTC,CASSPRRSLYEQYF
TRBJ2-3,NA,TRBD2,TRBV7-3,TGTGCCAGCAGCTTAACAAACGGGAGGGCGGATACGCAGTATTTT,CASSLTNGRADTQYF
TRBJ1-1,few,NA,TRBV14,TGTGCCAGCAGCCCTATTGGCGGCATGAACACTGAAGCTTTCTTT,CASSPIGGMNTEAFF
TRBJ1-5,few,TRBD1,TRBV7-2,TGTGCCAGCAGCCAGGGACAGGGAAATCAGCCCCAGCATTTT,CASSQGQGNQPQHF
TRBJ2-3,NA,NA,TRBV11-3,TGTGCCAGCAGCTCCCTGGGCACTGTCGCGGATACGCAGTATTTT,CASSSLGTVADTQYF
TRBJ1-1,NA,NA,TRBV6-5,TGTGCCAGCTCTTCGAACACTGAAGCTTTCTTT,CASSSNTEAFF
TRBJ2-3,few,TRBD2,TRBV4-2,TGTGCCAGCAGCCAAGAGGGAGGGACTAGCGGAAACAGAGATACGCAGTATTTT,CASSQEGGTSGNRDTQYF
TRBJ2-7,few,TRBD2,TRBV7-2,TGTGCCAGCAGCTTAATAGCGGGGGGTTCCTACGAGCAGTACTTC,CASSLIAGGSYEQYF
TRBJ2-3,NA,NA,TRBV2,TGTGCCAGCAGCTACACAGATACGCAGTATTTT,CASSYTDTQYF
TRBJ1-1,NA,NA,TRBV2,TGTGCCAGCAGTGCCCGCAGGGAAACTGAAGCTTTCTTT,CASSARRETEAFF
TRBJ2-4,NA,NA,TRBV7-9,TGTGCCAGCAGCCTAGAACACACGCGAGGCCTAGCCAAAAACATTCAGTACTTC,CASSLEHTRGLAKNIQYF
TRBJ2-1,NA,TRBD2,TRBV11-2,TGTGCCAGCAGCTTAACAGCGGGAGTAGGAGAGCAGTTCTTC,CASSLTAGVGEQFF
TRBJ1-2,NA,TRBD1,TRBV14,TGTGCCAGCAGCCGCGAGGCCGGACAGGCGCGTGGCTACACCTTC,CASSREAGQARGYTF
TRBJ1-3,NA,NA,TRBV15,TGTGCCACCAGAGACAGTACCTCTGGAAACACCATATATTTT,CATRDSTSGNTIYF